Listed here is a single T cell receptor (beta chain). The antigen is undetermined. Repertoires were generated with immunoSEQ multiplex PCR, while TCRdb's copy carries only in-frame clones and drops some. The table includes over 65,000 clones, 85% to 95% detected once. This sample was taken from a study of siplizumab effects on memory and regulatory T cells. General study findings and limits: Tracing alloreactive clones into unstimulated subsets worked for only a minor fraction of them. Under siplizumab, alloreactive sequences traced to unstimulated CD4+ memory cells were significantly reduced. Naive T cells appeared more varied than memory cells and looked like key alloresponse contributors.

Sequences were obtained from CD8+ T cells sorted from blood. This sequence originates from a human donor in good health.

In DNA, the CDR3 is TGTGCCAGCAGCTCGGGACCGTCCGACCAACCCTACAATGAGCAGTTCTTC. It is translated as CASSSGPSDQPYNEQFF. V is TRBV5-5 and J is TRBJ2-1; either TRBD1 or TRBD2 may supply D (5 bases each). V gave up 3 bases and J gave up 2 bases, with 18 bases separating them. The CDR3 is made up of 17 amino acids. Germline CDR1 SGHKS, CDR2 YYEKEE (reference sequence). Full variable domain (missing parts from reference TRBV5-5 and TRBJ2-1): DAGVTQSPTHLIKTRGQQVTLRCSPISGHKSVSWYQQVLGQGPQFIFQYYEKEERGRGNFPDRFSARQFPNYSSELNVNALLLGDSALYLCASSSGPSDQPYNEQFFGPGTRLTVL.